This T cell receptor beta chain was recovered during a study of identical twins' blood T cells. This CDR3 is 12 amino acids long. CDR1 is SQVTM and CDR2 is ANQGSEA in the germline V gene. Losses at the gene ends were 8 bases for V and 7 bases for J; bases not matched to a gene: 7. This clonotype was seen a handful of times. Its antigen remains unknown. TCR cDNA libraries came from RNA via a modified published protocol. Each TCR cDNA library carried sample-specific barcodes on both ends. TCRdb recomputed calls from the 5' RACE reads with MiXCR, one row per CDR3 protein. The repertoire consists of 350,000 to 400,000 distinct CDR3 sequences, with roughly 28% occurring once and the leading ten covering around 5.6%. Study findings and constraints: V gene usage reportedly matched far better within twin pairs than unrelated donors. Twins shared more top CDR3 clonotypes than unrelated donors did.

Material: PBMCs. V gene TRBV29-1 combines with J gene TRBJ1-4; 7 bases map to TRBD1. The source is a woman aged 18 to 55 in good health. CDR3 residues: CSMGTGAEKLFF. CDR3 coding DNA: TGCAGCATGGGAACAGGGGCTGAAAAACTGTTTTTT.